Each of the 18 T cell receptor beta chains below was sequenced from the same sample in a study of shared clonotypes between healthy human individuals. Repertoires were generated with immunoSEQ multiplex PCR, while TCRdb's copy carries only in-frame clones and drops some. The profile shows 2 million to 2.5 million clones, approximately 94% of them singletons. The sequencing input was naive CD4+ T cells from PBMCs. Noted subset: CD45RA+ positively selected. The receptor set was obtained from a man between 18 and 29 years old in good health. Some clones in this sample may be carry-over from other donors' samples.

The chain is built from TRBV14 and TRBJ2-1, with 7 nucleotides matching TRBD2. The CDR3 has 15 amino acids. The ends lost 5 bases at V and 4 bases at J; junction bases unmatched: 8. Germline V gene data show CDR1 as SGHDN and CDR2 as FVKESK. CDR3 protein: CASSTLAVSYNEQFF. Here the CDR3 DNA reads TGTGCCAGCAGCACCCTAGCGGTTTCTTACAATGAGCAGTTCTTC.

The CDR3 DNA follows: TGCGCCAGCAGCCAAGATGGTGGTGGGCGGTCCGAGCAGTACTTC. As protein: CASSQDGGGRSEQYF. The chain links TRBV4-1 to TRBJ2-7, with D hard to call. Trimming left V 0 bases short and J 6 bases short, with 15 bases between. The CDR3 spans 15 residues. Germline V CDR1 and CDR2: MGHRA, YSYEKL.

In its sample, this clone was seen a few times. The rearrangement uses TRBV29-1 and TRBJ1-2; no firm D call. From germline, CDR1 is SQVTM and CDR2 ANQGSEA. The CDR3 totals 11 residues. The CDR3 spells CIIRSGHGYTF. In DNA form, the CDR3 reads TGCATCATAAGAAGTGGGCATGGCTACACCTTC.

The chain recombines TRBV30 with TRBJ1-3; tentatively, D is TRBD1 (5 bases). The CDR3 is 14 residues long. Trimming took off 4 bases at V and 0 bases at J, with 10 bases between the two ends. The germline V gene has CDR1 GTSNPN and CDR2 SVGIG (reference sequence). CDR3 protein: CAWISGLSGNTIYF. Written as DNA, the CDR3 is TGTGCCTGGATCTCGGGGCTCTCTGGAAACACCATATATTTT.

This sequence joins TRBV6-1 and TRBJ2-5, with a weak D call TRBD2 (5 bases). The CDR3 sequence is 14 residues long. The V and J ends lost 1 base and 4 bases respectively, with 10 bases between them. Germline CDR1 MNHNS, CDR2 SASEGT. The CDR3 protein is CASSEGLRVETQYF. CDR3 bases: TGTGCCAGCAGTGAAGGGCTGCGGGTAGAGACCCAGTACTTC.

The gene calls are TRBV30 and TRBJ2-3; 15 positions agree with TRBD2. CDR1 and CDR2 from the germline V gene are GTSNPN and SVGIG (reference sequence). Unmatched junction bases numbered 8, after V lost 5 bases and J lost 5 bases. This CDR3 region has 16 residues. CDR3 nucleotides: TGTGCCTGGGCAATGGGACTAGCGGGAGGAGGAGATACGCAGTATTTT. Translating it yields CAWAMGLAGGGDTQYF.

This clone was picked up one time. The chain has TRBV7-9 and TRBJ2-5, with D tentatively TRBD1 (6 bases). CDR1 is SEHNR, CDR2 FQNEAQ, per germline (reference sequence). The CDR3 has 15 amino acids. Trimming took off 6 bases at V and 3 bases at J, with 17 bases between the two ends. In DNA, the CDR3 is TGTGCCAGCAGGGTCACCGGGACATCTGAAGAGACCCAGTACTTC. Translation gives CASRVTGTSEETQYF.

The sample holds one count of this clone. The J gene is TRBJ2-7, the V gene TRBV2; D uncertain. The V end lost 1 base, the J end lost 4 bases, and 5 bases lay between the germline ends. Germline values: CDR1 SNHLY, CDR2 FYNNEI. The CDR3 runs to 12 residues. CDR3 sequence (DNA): TGTGCCAGCAGTGAAGGCAATTACGAGCAGTACTTC. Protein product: CASSEGNYEQYF.

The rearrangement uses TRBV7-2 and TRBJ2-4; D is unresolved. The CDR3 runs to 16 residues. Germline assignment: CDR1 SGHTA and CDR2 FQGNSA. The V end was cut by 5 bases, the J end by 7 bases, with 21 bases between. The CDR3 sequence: CASSPRGGSSRNIQYF. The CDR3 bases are TGTGCCAGCAGCCCCCGTGGTGGAAGCTCCAGGAACATTCAGTACTTC. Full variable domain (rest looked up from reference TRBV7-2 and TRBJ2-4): GAGVSQSPSNKVTEKGKDVELRCDPISGHTALYWYRQSLGQGLEFLIYFQGNSAPDKSGLPSDRFSAERTGGSVSTLTIQRTQQEDSAVYLCASSPRGGSSRNIQYFGAGTRLSVL.

The CDR3 sequence is CASSEASGLLGYGYTF. The CDR3 nucleotides read TGTGCCAGCAGTGAAGCGTCGGGGCTCTTGGGCTATGGCTACACCTTC. The chain carries TRBV2 and TRBJ1-2, with TRBD1 as a possible D gene (5 bases). CDR1 and CDR2 (germline): SNHLY, FYNNEI. Trimming removed 0 bases at V and 4 bases at J, with 15 bases between. This CDR3 has 16 residues.

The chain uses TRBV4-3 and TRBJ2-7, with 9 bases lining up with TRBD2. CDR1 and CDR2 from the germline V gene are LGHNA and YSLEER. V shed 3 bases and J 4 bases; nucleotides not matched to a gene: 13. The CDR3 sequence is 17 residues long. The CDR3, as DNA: TGCGCCAGCAGCCATGGGACCGGGCGGGAGGGAGGATACGAGCAGTACTTC. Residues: CASSHGTGREGGYEQYF.

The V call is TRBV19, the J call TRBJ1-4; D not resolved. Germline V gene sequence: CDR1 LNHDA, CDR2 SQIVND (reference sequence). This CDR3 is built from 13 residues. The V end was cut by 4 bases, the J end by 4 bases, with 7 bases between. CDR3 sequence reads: CASSSRINEKLFF. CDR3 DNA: TGTGCCAGTAGTAGTCGGATTAATGAAAAACTGTTTTTT.

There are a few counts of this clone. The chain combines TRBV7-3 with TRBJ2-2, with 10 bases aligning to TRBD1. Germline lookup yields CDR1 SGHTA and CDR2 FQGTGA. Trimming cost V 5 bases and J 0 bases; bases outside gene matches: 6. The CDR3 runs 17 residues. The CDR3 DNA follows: TGTGCCAGCAGCCCCTCCGGGACAGGGGCGAACACCGGGGAGCTGTTTTTT. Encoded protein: CASSPSGTGANTGELFF.

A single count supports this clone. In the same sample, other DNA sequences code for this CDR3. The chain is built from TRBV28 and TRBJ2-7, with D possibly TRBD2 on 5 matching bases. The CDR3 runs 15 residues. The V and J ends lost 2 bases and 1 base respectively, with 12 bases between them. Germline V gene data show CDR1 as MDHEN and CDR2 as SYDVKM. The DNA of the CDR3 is TGTGCCAGCAGTTTACGAGGGTCTCTTTCCTACGAGCAGTACTTC. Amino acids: CASSLRGSLSYEQYF.

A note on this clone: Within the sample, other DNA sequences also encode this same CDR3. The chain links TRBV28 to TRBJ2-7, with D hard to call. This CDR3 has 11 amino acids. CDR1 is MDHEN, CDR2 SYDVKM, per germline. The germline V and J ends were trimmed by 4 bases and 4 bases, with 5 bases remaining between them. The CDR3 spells CASSSVYEQYF. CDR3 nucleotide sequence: TGTGCCAGCAGTTCCGTATACGAGCAGTACTTC.

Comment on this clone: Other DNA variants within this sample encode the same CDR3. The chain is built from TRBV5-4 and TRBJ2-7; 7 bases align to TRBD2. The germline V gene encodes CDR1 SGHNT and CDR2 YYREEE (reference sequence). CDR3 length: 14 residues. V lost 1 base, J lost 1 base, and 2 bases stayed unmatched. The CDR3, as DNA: TGTGCCAGCAGCTTGTCGGGGGGTTCCTACGAGCAGTACTTC. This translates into CASSLSGGSYEQYF.

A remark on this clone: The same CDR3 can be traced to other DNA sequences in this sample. The CDR3 nucleotides read TGTGCCAGCAGCCTTACCGGGACTCTCTCCTACGAGCAGTACTTC. It is translated as CASSLTGTLSYEQYF. The rearrangement uses TRBV11-2 and TRBJ2-7; a weak D match, TRBD2 (6 bases). The CDR3 length is 15 residues. Germline CDR1 and CDR2: SGHAT and FQNNGV. Trimming removed 5 bases at V and 0 bases at J, with 14 bases between.

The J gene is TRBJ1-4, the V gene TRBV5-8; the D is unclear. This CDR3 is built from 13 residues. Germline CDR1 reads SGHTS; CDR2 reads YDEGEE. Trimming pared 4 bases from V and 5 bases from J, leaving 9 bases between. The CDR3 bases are TGTGCCAGCAGCCGGGTCCTAAATGAAAAACTGTTTTTT. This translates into CASSRVLNEKLFF.